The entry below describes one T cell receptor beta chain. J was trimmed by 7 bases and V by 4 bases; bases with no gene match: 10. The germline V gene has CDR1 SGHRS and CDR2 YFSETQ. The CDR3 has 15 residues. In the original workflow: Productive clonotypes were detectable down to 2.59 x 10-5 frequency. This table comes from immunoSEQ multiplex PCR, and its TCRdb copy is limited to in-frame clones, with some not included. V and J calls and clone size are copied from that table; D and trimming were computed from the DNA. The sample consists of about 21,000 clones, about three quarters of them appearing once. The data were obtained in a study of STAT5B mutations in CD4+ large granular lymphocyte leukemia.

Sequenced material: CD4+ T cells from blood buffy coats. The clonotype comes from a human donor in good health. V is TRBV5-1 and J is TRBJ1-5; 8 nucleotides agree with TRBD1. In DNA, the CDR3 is TGCGCCAGCAGCCCGACAGGGGCGAAATCACAGCCCCAGCATTTT. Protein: CASSPTGAKSQPQHF.